This TCR beta chain was documented in a study of blood T cell repertoires in COVID-19. Study-wide background: Sites in the United States, Italy and Spain provided acute and convalescent COVID-19 samples. T cells, B-cell-depleted T cells, or PBMCs provided the cDNA or gDNA that served as material.

Using immunoSEQ multiplex PCR, the repertoire was profiled, and TCRdb retains in-frame clones only, with some absent. The table records 110,000 to 150,000 clones, about 89% of them present only once. This CDR3 spans 15 amino acids. The germline V gene encodes CDR1 SGHRS and CDR2 YFSETQ. J gave up 4 bases and V 5 bases, and 5 bases lay outside the gene matches. This TCR was recovered from a man aged 60 to 69 with active or convalescent COVID-19. The sequencing input was peripheral blood. This chain connects TRBV5-1 to TRBJ1-5, with 11 positions matching TRBD1. Here the CDR3 DNA reads TGCGCCAGCAGACTAGGGACAGGGGGGAATCAGCCCCAGCATTTT. Protein: CASRLGTGGNQPQHF.